Given below is one TCR beta chain in context. Its cognate antigen is unknown. The data were obtained in a study of cytomegalovirus exposure and HLA in healthy donors. Study-level results: Cytomegalovirus association was assigned to over 150 TCR beta chains.

Use of 60 Vbeta and 13 Jbeta primers characterized the PCR. Method: immunoSEQ multiplex PCR; TCRdb's copy keeps in-frame clones and lacks some. The table lists over 150,000 clones, more than 80% of them singletons. Germline V lookup: CDR1 MRHNA, CDR2 SNTAGT. Trimming took 0 bases from V and 0 from J, leaving 12 bases between them. This CDR3 comprises 18 residues. This receptor was taken from a woman aged 50 to 65 in good health and CMV-seronegative. Sequenced material: PBMCs. J is TRBJ2-6 and V is TRBV6-4, with D possibly TRBD2 on 6 matching bases. The CDR3, as DNA: TGTGCCAGCAGTGACTCTGATACGGGGGTCTCTGGGGCCAACGTCCTGACTTTC. This translates into CASSDSDTGVSGANVLTF.